This TCR beta chain appears in the sequencing data of a study of OX40 agonist ivuxolimab in advanced cancers. About the study as a whole: Ivuxolimab was a fully human IgG2 agonistic monoclonal antibody targeting the costimulatory receptor OX40 (CD134). Prior anti-PD-1, anti-PD-L1 or anti-CTLA-4 therapy was permitted, and checkpoint inhibitors had been received by under 50% of dose-escalation patients. Peripheral TCRbeta sequencing aimed to test whether ivuxolimab altered TCR sequence diversity and caused clonal T-cell expansion. In the dose-escalation cohort, 82.7% of patients were male, and the mean age was around 60 years, with a range of about 20 to 90. Intravenous ivuxolimab was administered to patients every 2 weeks at six dose levels: 0.01, 0.1, 0.3, 1.5, 3 and 10 mg/kg. The paper describes the monotherapy dose-escalation part (N of about 52 patients) of the phase I trial of ivuxolimab. Partial responses were achieved by three dose-escalation patients, of whom one had hepatocellular carcinoma and two had cutaneous melanoma. Of the 50 or so patients in dose escalation, around 20 had hepatocellular carcinoma, around 15 had melanoma, 9 had renal cell carcinoma and 9 had head and neck cancer.

Remarks on this clone: The antigen it binds to is not known. Base qualities are missing; no much larger clone stands one base away.

The trial excluded patients who had a history of autoimmune disease or were on systemic immunosuppression. Peripheral blood for TCR sequencing was collected from all dose cohorts at baseline, on cycle 4 day 1, and on cycle 7 day 1. The samples were taken from a phase I, first-in-human, multicenter, open-label dose-escalation trial of ivuxolimab. Adults with locally advanced or metastatic head and neck squamous cell, hepatocellular, melanoma or renal cell carcinoma were enrolled in the trial. Before TCR sequencing, CD4+ and CD8+ T cells were separately sorted from peripheral blood. For sequencing of the TCRbeta CDR3 region, genomic DNA was extracted from the sorted cells. The immunoSEQ Assay was used for sequencing of TCRbeta CDR3 regions. TCRdb carries this immuneACCESS record with in-frame sequences only. Its versions omit some clonotypes, under half of them owing to an unresolved V gene in the studies checked, with the rest unexplained. For this sample there are tens of thousands of clones; more than 90% appear just once. The ten largest clones take up approximately 25% of the sample.

On the study overall, not on this receptor specifically: Partial responders in the 0.1-3.0 mg/kg groups had among the lowest normalized peripheral clonal expansion, especially among CD8+ T cells. After ivuxolimab, more expanded clones were found on average in CD8+ T cells than in CD4+ T cells. At doses of 0.1 to 3.0 mg/kg, clonal expansion of both CD4+ and CD8+ blood T cells was observed from baseline to week 6. Low levels of normalized T-cell clonal expansion were also seen in some patients who did not respond. The antigen specificity of the peripheral T cells that underwent clonal expansion was not determined.

From cysteine to phenylalanine, the CDR3 is 14 amino acids long. The read is trimmed to its CDR3 DNA, 42 bases read in frame from base 1. Based on the germline V gene (reference sequence), the CDR1 and CDR2 sequences are PRHDT and FYEKMQ. Here V drops 5 bases and J drops 7 bases, and the junction holds 4 bases not matched to any gene. The receptor was isolated from an adult with an advanced solid tumor such as melanoma, head and neck, liver or kidney cancer. The specimen was CD4+ or CD8+ T cells sorted from blood, collected in a trial of the OX40 agonist ivuxolimab. This receptor chain uses TRBV13 and TRBJ2-1; a stretch of 11 junction bases matches TRBD2. The CDR3 reads as follows: CASSGPSGRNEQFF. The DNA sequence reads TGTGCCAGCAGCGGTCCTAGCGGGAGGAATGAGCAGTTCTTC.